Below are 30 T cell receptor beta chains sequenced from a single sample in a study of cytomegalovirus exposure and HLA in healthy donors. 60 Vbeta and 13 Jbeta primers were used in PCR. Sequencing was performed with immunoSEQ multiplex PCR; in TCRdb, only in-frame clones are kept and a portion is missing. The repertoire consists of 75,000 to 90,000 clones, with approximately 81% occurring once and the leading ten covering 6.5% to 8.5%. Source material: PBMCs. These receptors came from a middle-aged man in good health and CMV-seropositive.

This chain connects TRBV5-4 to TRBJ2-5; 9 bases align to TRBD1. There are 15 residues in the CDR3. The ends lost 0 bases at V and 5 bases at J; junction bases unmatched: 5. Germline V gene lookup returns CDR1 SGHNT and CDR2 YYREEE (reference sequence). The CDR3 region has the DNA TGTGCCAGCAGCTTGGGGGACAGGGCAGGGGAGACCCAGTACTTC. Translated: CASSLGDRAGETQYF. Variable domain in full (rest from reference TRBV5-4 and TRBJ2-5): ETGVTQSPTHLIKTRGQQVTLRCSSQSGHNTVSWYQQALGQGPQFIFQYYREEENGRGNFPPRFSGLQFPNYSSELNVNALELDDSALYLCASSLGDRAGETQYFGPGTRLLVL.

Only one count was recorded for this clone. The genes are TRBV5-4 and TRBJ1-1; possibly TRBD1 for D (5 bases). The CDR3 is 13 residues long. Germline loops: CDR1 SGHNT, CDR2 YYREEE (reference sequence). V was clipped by 3 bases and J by 5 bases, with 11 bases between them. The CDR3 loop reads CASSSQGFTEAFF. The CDR3 region has the DNA TGTGCCAGCAGCTCCCAGGGTTTTACTGAAGCTTTCTTT.

This clone showed up just once. This rearrangement joins TRBV19 to TRBJ1-5, with 7 bases aligning to TRBD1. Germline V gene sequence: CDR1 LNHDA, CDR2 SQIVND (reference sequence). CDR3 length equals 15 residues. The trim removed 5 bases at V and 3 bases at J, leaving 7 bases unmatched. CDR3 DNA sequence: TGTGCCAGTAGTGGGACAGTGGGATCCAATCAGCCCCAGCATTTT. Its protein is CASSGTVGSNQPQHF.

In the case of this clone: Mismatch with germline at one junction end may stem from a read error. The chain joins TRBV7-9 to TRBJ2-7; 8 nucleotides line up with TRBD2. Germline assignment: CDR1 SEHNR and CDR2 FQNEAQ (reference sequence). The CDR3 is 13 residues long. CDR3 region: CASSLLPGGPPDF. The CDR3 DNA reads TGTGCCAGCAGCTTATTGCCGGGGGGGCCACCGGACTTC. The variable domain in full, with the rest retrieved from reference TRBV7-9 and TRBJ2-7, is DTGVSQNPRHKITKRGQNVTFRCDPISEHNRLYWYRQTLGQGPEFLTYFQNEAQLEKSRLLSDRFSAERPKGSFSTLEIQRTEQGDSAMYLCASSLLPGGPPDFGPGTRLTVT.

In this sample, this clone turned up a few times. The chain is built from TRBV5-6 and TRBJ2-7; 9 bases agree with TRBD1. This CDR3 spans 14 amino acids. With V trimmed by 0 bases and J by 2 bases, 0 bases remained unmatched. CDR1 and CDR2 (germline): SGHDT, YYEEEE. The CDR3 protein is CASSLGDRAYEQYF. The DNA for the CDR3 is TGTGCCAGCAGCTTGGGGGACAGGGCCTACGAGCAGTACTTC.

This chain uses TRBV12-5 with TRBJ1-2; no clear D gene. Between the trimmed V and J ends, which lost 0 bases and 3 bases, there was a span of 8 bases. The CDR3 is 14 residues long. The germline V gene encodes CDR1 LGHNT and CDR2 FRNRAP. The CDR3 DNA follows: TGTGCTAGTGGTTTGGTTCATCCGGACTATGGCTACACCTTC. Amino acids: CASGLVHPDYGYTF.

The rearrangement joins TRBV7-9 to TRBJ2-7, with D maybe TRBD2 (5 bases). V was shortened by 5 bases and J by 4 bases, with 12 bases between the two germline ends. This CDR3 is built from 13 residues. Looked up from germline, CDR1 is SEHNR and CDR2 is FQNEAQ (reference sequence). CDR3 amino acids: CASSPTEAYEQYF. In DNA, the CDR3 is TGTGCCAGCAGCCCCACGGAGGCTTACGAGCAGTACTTC.

The chain employs TRBV6-1 and TRBJ2-3, with 8 bases fitting TRBD2. The germline CDR1 and CDR2 sequences are MNHNS and SASEGT. The CDR3 extends over 18 amino acids. J was trimmed by 5 bases and V by 2 bases; bases with no gene match: 15. The CDR3 coding sequence is TGTGCCAGCAGTGAATACCCAGGTAATAGCGGGGCCGAAGATACGCAGTATTTT. Protein: CASSEYPGNSGAEDTQYF.

This clone has just a few counts. The chain links TRBV9 to TRBJ2-1; 10 bases line up with TRBD1. The CDR3 extends over 16 amino acids. The trim removed 2 bases at V and 6 bases at J, leaving 8 bases unmatched. Germline V CDR1 and CDR2: SGDLS, YYNGEE. This CDR3 reads CASSVGTGEGGNEQFF. Written as DNA, the CDR3 is TGTGCCAGCAGCGTGGGGACAGGGGAGGGGGGCAATGAGCAGTTCTTC.

This chain uses TRBV5-1 with TRBJ2-7, with no clear D. This CDR3 spans 14 amino acids. V was pared by 2 bases and J by 2 bases, with 11 bases between. From germline, CDR1 is SGHRS and CDR2 YFSETQ. The CDR3 sequence is CASSFHVSAYEQYF. The CDR3 nucleotides read TGCGCCAGCAGCTTTCACGTTAGTGCCTACGAGCAGTACTTC.

The V gene is TRBV9, the J gene TRBJ2-3; 7 bases match TRBD2. Germline V CDR1 and CDR2: SGDLS, YYNGEE. The CDR3 runs to 15 residues. V was pared by 0 bases and J by 3 bases, with 4 bases of the junction left unmatched. The CDR3 coding sequence is TGTGCCAGCAGCGTAGCGGGAGGCCTGACAGATACGCAGTATTTT. It is translated as CASSVAGGLTDTQYF. The entire variable domain, with the rest obtained from reference TRBV9 and TRBJ2-3, is as follows: DSGVTQTPKHLITATGQRVTLRCSPRSGDLSVYWYQQSLDQGLQFLIQYYNGEERAKGNILERFSAQQFPDLHSELNLSSLELGDSALYFCASSVAGGLTDTQYFGPGTRLTVL.

DNA of the CDR3: TGTGCCAGCACCTACAAGGGGACACCTGGGACTGAAGCTTTCTTT. It yields the protein CASTYKGTPGTEAFF. The chain links TRBV6-6 to TRBJ1-1, with D possibly being TRBD1 (6 bases). Trimming left V 7 bases short and J 5 bases short, with 20 bases between. The CDR3 consists of 15 residues. CDR1 is MNHNY, CDR2 SVGAGI, per germline (reference sequence).

The genes are TRBV11-2 and TRBJ1-2; D remains unclear. The CDR3 covers 14 residues. CDR1 is SGHAT and CDR2 is FQNNGV in the germline V gene. V lost 0 bases, J lost 4 bases, and 9 bases lay in between. CDR3 nucleotides: TGTGCCAGCAGCTTAGACGCCAGATTCTATGGCTACACCTTC. Protein: CASSLDARFYGYTF.

The V call is TRBV29-1, the J call TRBJ2-6; D is uncertain. Looked up from germline, CDR1 is SQVTM and CDR2 is ANQGSEA. V was clipped by 4 bases and J by 0 bases, with 7 bases between them. There are 14 residues in the CDR3. The chain's CDR3 is CSVVSFSGANVLTF. The CDR3 coding sequence is TGCAGCGTTGTAAGCTTCTCTGGGGCCAACGTCCTGACTTTC.

This clone has a handful of counts. The gene calls are TRBV7-3 and TRBJ2-2, with a tentative D call TRBD1 (6 bases). V was clipped by 2 bases and J by 4 bases, with 14 bases between them. This CDR3 has 16 amino acids. Germline V gene lookup returns CDR1 SGHTA and CDR2 FQGTGA. In nucleotides, the CDR3 is TGTGCCAGCAGCTTATCGGCCGGGACAATCACCGGGGAGCTGTTTTTT. It yields the protein CASSLSAGTITGELFF.

V and J are TRBV5-1 and TRBJ2-7, with 7 bases fitting TRBD1. Looked up from germline, CDR1 is SGHRS and CDR2 is YFSETQ. The CDR3 sequence is 15 residues long. The ends lost 4 bases at V and 0 bases at J; junction bases unmatched: 7. The CDR3 DNA reads as TGCGCCAGCAGCCGCGGACAGGCCAGCTCCTACGAGCAGTACTTC. Protein product: CASSRGQASSYEQYF.

The chain carries TRBV11-1 and TRBJ2-1; TRBD2 matches at 11 bases. CDR1 SGHAT and CDR2 FQDESV come from the germline V gene (reference sequence). This CDR3 is 15 amino acids long. J lost 6 bases, V lost 1 base, and 2 bases had no gene match. This chain's CDR3 is CASSLGLAGFNEQFF. Written as DNA, the CDR3 is TGTGCCAGCAGCTTAGGACTAGCGGGATTCAATGAGCAGTTCTTC.

The J gene is TRBJ2-6, the V gene TRBV27, with a weak D call TRBD1 (6 bases). Trimming took 8 bases from V and 2 from J, leaving 13 bases between them. The germline CDR1 and CDR2 sequences are MNHEY and SMNVEV (reference sequence). The CDR3 extends over 15 amino acids. In DNA form, the CDR3 reads TGTGCCAGCCTACCTACAGGGACTGGGGCCAACGTCCTGACTTTC. This gives the protein CASLPTGTGANVLTF.

The chain recombines TRBV30 with TRBJ1-6; D is undetermined. V shed 2 bases and J shed 4 bases, with 6 bases lying between them. In germline, CDR1 is GTSNPN, CDR2 SVGIG (reference sequence). The CDR3 has 13 amino acids. In DNA form, the CDR3 reads TGTGCCTGGAGTACTGAGTATAATTCACCCCTCCACTTT. This gives the protein CAWSTEYNSPLHF.

Written as DNA, the CDR3 is TGTGCCAGCAGCGGACCACAGGGATTGAACACTGAAGCTTTCTTT. Translation gives CASSGPQGLNTEAFF. The gene calls are TRBV5-6 and TRBJ1-1; D may be TRBD1 (6 bases). The CDR3 contains 15 residues. Trimming stripped 4 bases from V and 0 bases from J, with 13 bases between. CDR1 and CDR2 (germline): SGHDT, YYEEEE.

V usage is TRBV6-5 and J usage is TRBJ1-5; 8 bases agree with TRBD1. Per the germline V gene, CDR1 is MNHEY and CDR2 is SVGAGI. Trimming at V came to 4 bases and at J to 4 bases, leaving 9 bases not matched to a gene. The CDR3 consists of 16 residues. This chain's CDR3 is CASSLFAGGRNQPQHF. In nucleotides, the CDR3 is TGTGCCAGCAGTTTATTCGCAGGGGGCCGTAATCAGCCCCAGCATTTT.

The sample holds one count of this clone. The V gene is TRBV12-2, the J gene TRBJ2-3; the table's D call TRBD2 went unverified against the DNA. TRBV12-2 is deemed a pseudogene. This CDR3 is 17 amino acids long. CDR3 in DNA: TGTGCAAGTCGCCCAATCCAAAGCGGGAGTTGCACAGATACGCAGTATTTT. This codes for CASRPIQSGSCTDTQYF.

The chain links TRBV6-1 to TRBJ1-6; D gene ambiguous. The V gene lost 5 bases and the J gene lost 7 bases, with 12 bases spanning the gap. This CDR3 has 14 residues. Germline V gene data show CDR1 as MNHNS and CDR2 as SASEGT. The CDR3 nucleotides are TGTGCCAGCAGTCCGTATTCAGGAAATTCACCCCTCCACTTT. This encodes CASSPYSGNSPLHF.

The chain has TRBV11-3 and TRBJ2-3; D perhaps matches TRBD2 (6 bases). Germline V gene lookup returns CDR1 SGHNT and CDR2 YENEEA. With 5 bases removed from V and 7 bases from J, the gap between germline ends came to 19 bases. The CDR3 covers 15 residues. DNA for the CDR3: TGTGCCAGCAGCGCCCGACTAGGGAGCGGGTATACGCAGTATTTT. Amino acids: CASSARLGSGYTQYF.

This rearrangement joins TRBV7-3 to TRBJ2-1; 9 bases agree with TRBD2. CDR3 size: 17 residues. J lost 4 bases, V lost 4 bases, and 11 bases had no gene match. The germline V gene encodes CDR1 SGHTA and CDR2 FQGTGA. The CDR3 region has the DNA TGTGCCAGCAGCTCCCGGGGGCGGGAGGGCGGTTACAATGAGCAGTTCTTC. This translates into CASSSRGREGGYNEQFF.

In its sample, this clone ranks as medium-sized. CDR3 protein: CASSLTARTEAFF. The CDR3 DNA reads as TGTGCCAGCAGTTTGACGGCGAGGACTGAAGCTTTCTTT. The J gene is TRBJ1-1, the V gene TRBV27; D remains unclear. The V end lost 3 bases, the J end lost 5 bases, and 10 bases lay between the germline ends. Looked up from germline, CDR1 is MNHEY and CDR2 is SMNVEV (reference sequence). The CDR3 is 13 amino acids.

This CDR3 is CASSQVNLVSYNEQFF. The CDR3 coding sequence is TGCGCCAGCAGCCAAGTCAACCTAGTCTCCTACAATGAGCAGTTCTTC. The V gene is TRBV4-1, the J gene TRBJ2-1; no definite D call. V gave up 1 base and J gave up 0 bases, with 10 bases separating them. The CDR3 extends over 16 amino acids. CDR1 and CDR2 (germline): MGHRA, YSYEKL.

The chain employs TRBV27 and TRBJ2-7; possible D gene TRBD2, 6 bases. The germline V gene encodes CDR1 MNHEY and CDR2 SMNVEV (reference sequence). This CDR3 region has 13 residues. Trimming stripped 5 bases from V and 3 bases from J, with 11 bases between. CDR3 amino acids: CASSGGLHYEQYF. Here the CDR3 DNA reads TGTGCCAGCAGTGGGGGACTCCACTACGAGCAGTACTTC.

The gene calls are TRBV6-1 and TRBJ2-7; TRBD2 matches 10 bases. This CDR3 is 13 amino acids long. Trimming cost V 7 bases and J 5 bases; bases outside gene matches: 5. Germline CDR1 reads MNHNS; CDR2 reads SASEGT. CDR3 region: CASTSSGGHEQYF. In DNA form, the CDR3 reads TGTGCCAGCACGTCTAGCGGGGGTCACGAGCAGTACTTC.

The J gene is TRBJ2-3, the V gene TRBV7-2; weak D call: TRBD1 (6 bases). The CDR3 loop spans 15 amino acids. Germline loops: CDR1 SGHTA, CDR2 FQGNSA. V was trimmed by 1 base and J by 3 bases, leaving 11 bases between them. The CDR3 nucleotides read TGTGCCAGCAGCTTAGTCAGGGGTCGGACAGATACGCAGTATTTT. Translation gives CASSLVRGRTDTQYF.